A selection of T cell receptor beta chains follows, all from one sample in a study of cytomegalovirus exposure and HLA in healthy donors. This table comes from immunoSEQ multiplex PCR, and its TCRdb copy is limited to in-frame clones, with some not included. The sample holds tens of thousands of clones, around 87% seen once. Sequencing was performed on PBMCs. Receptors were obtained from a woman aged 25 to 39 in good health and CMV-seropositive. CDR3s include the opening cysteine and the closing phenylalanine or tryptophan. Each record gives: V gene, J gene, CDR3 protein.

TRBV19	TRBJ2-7	CASSGRDRSYEQYF
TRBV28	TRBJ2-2	CASSLAVSSTGELFF
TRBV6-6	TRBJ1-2	CASSPTGDYGYTF
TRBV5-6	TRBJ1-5	CASSRGQIGEPQHF
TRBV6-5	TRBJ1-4	CASSYSRVNNNEKLFF
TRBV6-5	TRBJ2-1	CASRTGRGNEQFF
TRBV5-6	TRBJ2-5	CASSSLMTAQETQYF
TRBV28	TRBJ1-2	CASTRRRDGNYGYTF
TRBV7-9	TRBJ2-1	CASSLERRRNEQFF
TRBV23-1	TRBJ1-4	CASSLWTETDNNEKLFF